This entry describes one T cell receptor (beta chain). The antigen remains undetermined. Using immunoSEQ multiplex PCR, the repertoire was profiled, and TCRdb retains in-frame clones only, with some absent. The sample records under 40,000 clones, around 90% being singletons. The data were taken from a study of OX40 agonist ivuxolimab in advanced cancers. Study conclusions and caveats: With doses of 0.1 to 3.0 mg/kg, CD4+ and CD8+ blood T cells had undergone clonal expansion by week 6.

Trimming removed 6 bases at V and 5 bases at J, with 19 bases between. The CDR3 loop spans 15 amino acids. Per the germline V gene, CDR1 is LNHDA and CDR2 is SQIVND (reference sequence). This TCR came from an adult with an advanced solid tumor such as melanoma, head and neck, liver or kidney cancer. The sample was CD4+ or CD8+ T cells sorted from blood, taken in a trial of the OX40 agonist ivuxolimab. The genes are TRBV19 and TRBJ2-5; D is undetermined. The CDR3 coding sequence is TGTGCCAGTAGCCCGACCGGGTCGCGGTGGGAGACCCAGTACTTC. It yields the protein CASSPTGSRWETQYF.